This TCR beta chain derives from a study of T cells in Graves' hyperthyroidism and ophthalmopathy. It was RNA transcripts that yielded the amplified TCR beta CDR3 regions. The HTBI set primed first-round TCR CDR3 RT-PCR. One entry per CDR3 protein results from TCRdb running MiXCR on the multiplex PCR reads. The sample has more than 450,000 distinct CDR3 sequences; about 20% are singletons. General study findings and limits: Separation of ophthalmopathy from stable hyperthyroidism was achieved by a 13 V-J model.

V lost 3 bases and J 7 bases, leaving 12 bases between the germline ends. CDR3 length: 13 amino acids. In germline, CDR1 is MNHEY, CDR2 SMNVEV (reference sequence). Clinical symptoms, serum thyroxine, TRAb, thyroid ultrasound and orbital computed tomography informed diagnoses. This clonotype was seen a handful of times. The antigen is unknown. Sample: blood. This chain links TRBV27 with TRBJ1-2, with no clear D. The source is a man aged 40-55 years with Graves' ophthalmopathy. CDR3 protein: CASSLEGYSGYTF. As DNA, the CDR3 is TGTGCCAGCAGTTTGGAGGGTTACTCTGGCTACACCTTC.